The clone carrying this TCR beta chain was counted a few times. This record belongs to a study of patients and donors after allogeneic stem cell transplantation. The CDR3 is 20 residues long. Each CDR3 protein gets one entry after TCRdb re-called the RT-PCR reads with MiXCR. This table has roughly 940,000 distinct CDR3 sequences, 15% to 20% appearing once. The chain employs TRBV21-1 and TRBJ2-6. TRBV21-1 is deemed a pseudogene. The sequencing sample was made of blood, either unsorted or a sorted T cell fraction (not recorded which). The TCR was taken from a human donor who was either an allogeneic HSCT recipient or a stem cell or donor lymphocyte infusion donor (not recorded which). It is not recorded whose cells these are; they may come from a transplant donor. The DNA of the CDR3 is TGTGCCAGCAGCAAAGATGAGGCACACCCTACGAGCTCTGGGGCCAACGTCCTGACTTTC. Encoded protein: CASSKDEAHPTSSGANVLTF.